Below, 21 T cell receptor beta chains from the same sample are listed, as sequenced in a study of vaccination and CD4 T cells after COVID-19 (dated 2022 in TCRdb). These receptors' antigens are unknown. This specimen's time point label, interpreted: late sampling 161 to 241 days after vaccination in three convalescent patients. Explained via the paper, the treatment or condition label denotes: approximately 10-day PBMC culture with coronavirus spike peptide pools or control peptides (ViraFEST assay). To prepare the library, PCR was applied. The sequencer listed for this sample is Illumina iSeq 100. At the Johns Hopkins FTIC core, DNA from the cultured CD4+ T cells underwent TCR sequencing with the Oncomine TCR Beta short-read assay. TCRdb applied fastp at Q25 and MiXCR to the public reads, then kept only in-frame beta chains. Entries that share a CDR3 protein sequence are merged under the most common genes and DNA. The sample table holds 20,000 to 25,000 distinct CDR3 sequences, of which about 45% were seen once. The ten largest make up just under 5% of the sample.

Sequenced here: CD4+ T cells from blood, cultured in vitro, sampled about 7 months after SARS-CoV-2 vaccination. The receptors shown here come from a human donor who had recovered from COVID-19.

This clonotype was seen more than once but under ten times. The J gene is TRBJ2-6, the V gene TRBV21-1; the table assigns TRBD1, which was not confirmed against the DNA. TRBV21-1 is described as a pseudogene. This CDR3 has 16 amino acids. CDR3 sequence reads: CASSLMDRAGANVLTF. CDR3 in DNA: TGTGCCAGCAGCCTGATGGACAGGGCTGGGGCCAACGTCCTGACTTTC.

This chain joins TRBV20-1 and TRBJ1-6; TRBD1 matches 7 bases. Germline V CDR1 and CDR2: DFQATT, SNEGSKA (reference sequence). There are 13 residues in the CDR3. CDR3 nucleotides: TGCAGCCCCGCCGGGACAGATAATTCACCCCTCCACTTT. Residues: CSPAGTDNSPLHF.

The rearrangement joins TRBV4-2 to TRBJ2-5, with 8 bases that match TRBD2. CDR3 length: 14 residues. Looked up from germline, CDR1 is LGHNA and CDR2 is YNFKEQ. The J segment lost 1 base and the V segment lost 5 bases, leaving 3 bases of the junction unmatched. The CDR3 here is CASSEGLAQETQYF. The CDR3 DNA sequence: TGTGCCAGCAGCGAAGGACTAGCCCAAGAGACCCAGTACTTC.

This rearrangement joins TRBV24-1 to TRBJ2-3; D is perhaps TRBD1 (5 bases). This CDR3 comprises 16 residues. Deletions cut 3 bases from V and 4 bases from J, with 16 bases between. Germline loops: CDR1 KGHDR, CDR2 SFDVKD. The CDR3 reads CATSDTSLGASDTQYF. CDR3 coding DNA: TGTGCCACCAGTGATACATCTCTTGGGGCGTCAGATACGCAGTATTTT.

V usage is TRBV5-4 and J usage is TRBJ1-5; 7 nucleotides match TRBD1. In germline, CDR1 is SGHNT, CDR2 YYREEE (reference sequence). J lost 2 bases, V lost 4 bases, and 15 bases had no gene match. CDR3 size: 18 residues. This CDR3 is CASSHGGGGGLGNQPQHF. CDR3 DNA: TGTGCCAGCAGCCATGGGGGGGGAGGGGGCTTAGGCAATCAGCCCCAGCATTTT.

The rearrangement links TRBV28 to TRBJ2-6, with D hard to call. This CDR3 region has 12 residues. V shed 8 bases and J shed 4 bases, with 6 bases lying between them. Germline V lookup: CDR1 MDHEN, CDR2 SYDVKM. CDR3 DNA: TGTGCCAGCCGGGTGGGGGCCAACGTCCTGACTTTC. As protein: CASRVGANVLTF.

This clonotype was seen more than once but under ten times. This chain uses TRBV15 with TRBJ2-2, with TRBD2 identical over 10 bases. Trimming removed 3 bases from V and 5 bases from J; junction bases left unmatched: 6. CDR3 length: 16 amino acids. Germline V lookup: CDR1 LNHNV, CDR2 YYDKDF (reference sequence). CDR3 nucleotides: TGTGCCACCAGCAGTCTAGCGGGAGCTCGGACCGGGGAGCTGTTTTTT. Its translation is CATSSLAGARTGELFF.

The chain carries TRBV20-1 and TRBJ2-7, with 11 bases identical to TRBD1. V shed 6 bases and J 2 bases; nucleotides not matched to a gene: 6. This CDR3 comprises 14 residues. CDR1 and CDR2 from the germline V gene are DFQATT and SNEGSKA (reference sequence). The CDR3 nucleotides read TGCAGTGCGTTCCGGACAGGGGGCCCCTACGAGCAGTACTTC. Translation: CSAFRTGGPYEQYF.

The gene calls are TRBV20-1 and TRBJ1-5, with D unclear. Germline-derived CDR1 and CDR2 are DFQATT and SNEGSKA (reference sequence). The V end was cut by 1 base, the J end by 1 base, with 8 bases between. The CDR3 runs to 14 residues. The CDR3 sequence is CSARGTYSNQPQHF. The CDR3 coding sequence is TGCAGTGCTAGAGGAACATACAGCAATCAGCCCCAGCATTTT.

The chain joins TRBV7-2 to TRBJ2-1; no clear D gene. This CDR3 region has 13 residues. The germline V gene has CDR1 SGHTA and CDR2 FQGNSA. Trimming took off 2 bases at V and 6 bases at J, with 8 bases between the two ends. This CDR3 reads CASSLMGFNEQFF. CDR3 DNA sequence: TGTGCCAGCAGCTTAATGGGCTTCAATGAGCAGTTCTTC. Using reference TRBV7-2 and TRBJ2-1 for the parts outside the CDR3, the full variable domain is GAGVSQSPSNKVTEKGKDVELRCDPISGHTALYWYRQSLGQGLEFLIYFQGNSAPDKSGLPSDRFSAERTGGSVSTLTIQRTQQEDSAVYLCASSLMGFNEQFFGPGTRLTVL.

In its sample, this clonotype was seen a few times. The chain uses TRBV15 and TRBJ2-1, with 11 bases lining up with TRBD2. The germline V gene has CDR1 LNHNV and CDR2 YYDKDF (reference sequence). CDR3 length equals 15 residues. V shed 3 bases and J 7 bases; nucleotides not matched to a gene: 5. The CDR3 protein is CATSSTSGSWNEQFF. CDR3 DNA sequence: TGTGCCACCAGCAGCACTAGCGGGAGTTGGAATGAGCAGTTCTTC.

V gene TRBV6-2 or TRBV6-3 combines with J gene TRBJ1-5; possible D gene TRBD1, 5 bases. The germline V and J ends were trimmed by 7 bases and 7 bases, with 14 bases remaining between them. Germline V CDR1 and CDR2: MNHEY, SVGEGT. The CDR3 totals 13 residues. The CDR3 region has the DNA TGTGCCAGCACTGGGGGGAGCAGGCAGCCCCAGCATTTT. Translated, it gives CASTGGSRQPQHF.

A single count supports this clonotype. V usage is TRBV7-3 and J usage is TRBJ2-2; TRBD1 matches 8 bases. Germline lookup yields CDR1 SGHTA and CDR2 FQGTGA. The length of the CDR3 is 16 residues. The V segment lost 5 bases and the J segment 1 base; nucleotides outside the gene matches: 6. The DNA for the CDR3 is TGTGCCAGCAGCCGACACGGGACAGGGAACACCGGGGAGCTGTTTTTT. This translates into CASSRHGTGNTGELFF.

This clonotype was counted a few times. The CDR3 here is CASSYGDRQETQYF. In DNA form, the CDR3 reads TGTGCCAGCAGCTACGGGGACAGACAAGAGACCCAGTACTTC. The V and J genes are TRBV21-1 and TRBJ2-5; TRBD1 is the table's D call, not checked against the DNA. TRBV21-1 is a pseudogene segment. The CDR3 is 14 residues long.

This clonotype was counted between two and nine times. V usage is TRBV7-8 and J usage is TRBJ2-5, with TRBD2 identical over 7 bases. V was clipped by 2 bases and J by 2 bases; unmatched bases: 5. There are 15 residues in the CDR3. Germline V gene lookup returns CDR1 SGHVS and CDR2 FQNEAQ. In nucleotides, the CDR3 is TGTGCCAGCAGCTTACTGGCGGGAGCGCAAGAGACCCAGTACTTC. Translation gives CASSLLAGAQETQYF.

This clonotype was seen a handful of times. The chain links TRBV6-5 to TRBJ1-5, with D perhaps TRBD1 (5 bases). V was trimmed by 2 bases and J by 2 bases, leaving 7 bases between them. Germline lookup yields CDR1 MNHEY and CDR2 SVGAGI. There are 14 residues in the CDR3. The CDR3 bases are TGTGCCAGCAGTTACAGGGGTGGCAATCAGCCCCAGCATTTT. Encoded protein: CASSYRGGNQPQHF.

This chain connects TRBV7-2 to TRBJ1-1; 9 bases line up with TRBD1. Losses at the gene ends were 4 bases for V and 4 bases for J; bases not matched to a gene: 4. Germline assignment: CDR1 SGHTA and CDR2 FQGNSA. The length of the CDR3 is 14 residues. Here the CDR3 DNA reads TGTGCCAGCAGCTACGCGACAGGGGGCACTGAAGCTTTCTTT. Amino acids: CASSYATGGTEAFF. Using reference TRBV7-2 and TRBJ1-1 for the parts outside the CDR3, the full variable domain is GAGVSQSPSNKVTEKGKDVELRCDPISGHTALYWYRQSLGQGLEFLIYFQGNSAPDKSGLPSDRFSAERTGGSVSTLTIQRTQQEDSAVYLCASSYATGGTEAFFGQGTRLTVV.

The V call is TRBV5-1, the J call TRBJ2-7; D tentatively fits TRBD1 or TRBD2 (7 bases each). V was clipped by 1 base and J by 7 bases, with 21 bases between them. Germline CDR1 is SGHRS and CDR2 is YFSETQ. The CDR3 runs to 16 residues. The CDR3 loop is CASSLFQGGGPGEQYF. The CDR3 coding sequence is TGCGCCAGCAGCTTGTTCCAGGGAGGGGGCCCGGGGGAGCAGTACTTC.

The sample holds a few counts of this clonotype. This chain joins TRBV20-1 and TRBJ2-7; D is possibly TRBD2 (6 bases). V was clipped by 2 bases and J by 6 bases, with 17 bases between them. There are 14 residues in the CDR3. Germline assignment: CDR1 DFQATT and CDR2 SNEGSKA (reference sequence). CDR3 sequence (DNA): TGCAGTGCTAGATTCGGGAGTACGATCTCCGAGCAGTACTTC. It encodes CSARFGSTISEQYF.

The rearrangement joins TRBV27 to TRBJ2-1; tentative D call: TRBD1 (6 bases). V was cut by 6 bases and J by 4 bases, with 16 bases left in between. The CDR3 contains 15 residues. Germline CDR1 MNHEY, CDR2 SMNVEV (reference sequence). Written as DNA, the CDR3 is TGTGCCAGCAGCCACAGGGAAGGGACATACAATGAGCAGTTCTTC. Protein product: CASSHREGTYNEQFF.

This clonotype was counted only a few times. This chain joins TRBV7-8 and TRBJ2-3, with 12 bases matching TRBD2. CDR3 length: 17 amino acids. CDR1 is SGHVS, CDR2 FQNEAQ, per germline. J was trimmed by 8 bases and V by 5 bases; bases with no gene match: 14. CDR3 coding DNA: TGTGCCAGCAGCCTACAGCTAGCGGGAGGGATCCGTAGTACGCAGTATTTT. Translated, it gives CASSLQLAGGIRSTQYF.